This is a list of T cell receptor beta chains from one sample in a study of blood T cell repertoires in COVID-19. Measured with immunoSEQ multiplex PCR; TCRdb has only the in-frame clones, and not every one. The sample includes around 200,000 clones, about 87% seen only once; the top ten take 3% to 4.5%. The sequenced sample consisted of peripheral blood. The receptors were sampled from a man younger than 30 with active or convalescent COVID-19. CDR3s include the opening cysteine and the closing phenylalanine or tryptophan. A D gene is named only where the DNA matches it firmly. Clone size is not always given. Where it is, it says once, few, many or a class for expanded clones.

.,TRBJ1-3,TRBV7-6,.,CASSLFSANTGNTIYF,TGTGCCAGCAGCTTATTTTCCGCAAACACTGGAAACACCATATATTTT
.,TRBJ1-1,TRBV7-6,TRBD1,CASSPGGPNTEAFF,TGTGCCAGCAGCCCAGGGGGGCCGAACACTGAAGCTTTCTTT
.,TRBJ2-5,TRBV4-1,TRBD2,CASSRAGASGSSETQYF,TGCGCCAGCAGCCGGGCCGGGGCTAGCGGGTCTTCAGAGACCCAGTACTTC
.,TRBJ1-1,TRBV7-2,.,CASSPNWDSLKAFF,TGTGCCAGCAGCCCAAATTGGGACTCCTTGAAGGCTTTCTTT
.,TRBJ2-3,TRBV27,.,CASSFTGSTDTQYF,TGTGCCAGCAGTTTCACAGGTAGCACAGATACGCAGTATTTT
.,TRBJ1-1,TRBV19,TRBD1,CALTAGQGMNTEAFF,TGTGCCCTTACCGCGGGACAGGGGATGAACACTGAAGCTTTCTTT
.,TRBJ2-7,TRBV5-1,.,CASSTDGTRRYEQYF,TGCGCCAGCAGCACTGACGGGACAAGACGCTACGAGCAGTACTTC
.,TRBJ2-3,TRBV2,TRBD2,CASSEAASGGLLDTQYF,TGTGCCAGCAGTGAAGCGGCTAGCGGGGGATTATTGGATACGCAGTATTTT
.,TRBJ2-1,TRBV4-1,TRBD1,CASSQGQGGYNEQFF,TGCGCCAGCAGCCAAGGACAGGGTGGGTACAATGAGCAGTTCTTC
.,TRBJ2-5,TRBV5-4,TRBD2,CASSAWTSQETQYF,TGTGCCAGCAGCGCCTGGACTAGTCAAGAGACCCAGTACTTC
.,TRBJ1-2,TRBV4-1,TRBD1,CASSQGIRRRTGDSGTYGYTF,TGCGCCAGCAGCCAAGGAATAAGGCGTCGGACAGGGGATTCCGGCACCTATGGCTACACCTTC
.,TRBJ1-2,TRBV6-6,.,CASSYSLDTGLFTF,TGTGCCAGCAGTTACTCGCTCGACACAGGGTTGTTCACCTTC
.,TRBJ2-5,TRBV3-1/TRBV3-2,TRBD2,CASSQWGLAGGAVYETQYF,TGTGCCAGCAGCCAGTGGGGACTAGCGGGGGGCGCCGTGTATGAGACCCAGTACTTC
.,TRBJ1-1,TRBV7-9,.,CASSLGQREAFF,TGTGCCAGCAGCTTAGGACAGAGAGAAGCTTTCTTT
.,TRBJ1-1,TRBV24-1,.,CATSDSKLGVNTEAFF,TGTGCCACCAGTGATTCAAAGCTAGGGGTGAACACTGAAGCTTTCTTT
.,TRBJ1-1,TRBV6-1,.,CASSDNPPWGGGTEAFF,TGTGCCAGCAGTGATAACCCACCATGGGGTGGAGGGACTGAAGCTTTCTTT
.,TRBJ2-3,TRBV5-8,TRBD2,CASSPGLAGGGTDTQYF,TGTGCCAGCAGCCCGGGACTAGCGGGAGGAGGTACAGATACGCAGTATTTT
.,TRBJ2-1,TRBV7-8,TRBD2,CASRTSGGADEQFF,TGTGCCAGCAGGACTAGCGGGGGGGCCGATGAGCAGTTCTTC
.,TRBJ2-2,TRBV10-3,TRBD1,CAISSRQGDTGELFF,TGTGCCATCAGCTCCAGACAGGGAGATACCGGGGAGCTGTTTTTT
.,TRBJ1-1,TRBV19,TRBD1,CASSMRDSHTEAFF,TGTGCCAGTAGCATGCGGGACAGCCACACTGAAGCTTTCTTT
.,TRBJ2-1,TRBV25-1,TRBD2,CASSDPASGYNEQFF,TGTGCCAGCAGTGACCCGGCTAGCGGATACAATGAGCAGTTCTTC
.,TRBJ2-5,TRBV4-2,.,CASSQDREGGTQYF,TGTGCCAGCAGCCAAGATCGTGAAGGAGGGACCCAGTACTTC
once,TRBJ2-2,TRBV19,.,CASSIYRERTGELFF,TGTGCCAGTAGTATTTATCGGGAGAGGACCGGGGAGCTGTTTTTT
once,TRBJ1-3,TRBV10-3,.,CAISENDISSGNTIYF,TGTGCCATCAGTGAGAACGACATCAGCTCTGGAAACACCATATATTTT
.,TRBJ1-4,TRBV19,.,CASSISRSNEKLFF,TGTGCCAGTAGTATAAGCAGGTCCAACGAAAAACTGTTTTTT
.,TRBJ2-4,TRBV7-3,TRBD2,CASSLGMTSPVKYF,TGTGCCAGCAGCTTAGGGATGACTAGCCCGGTGAAGTACTTC